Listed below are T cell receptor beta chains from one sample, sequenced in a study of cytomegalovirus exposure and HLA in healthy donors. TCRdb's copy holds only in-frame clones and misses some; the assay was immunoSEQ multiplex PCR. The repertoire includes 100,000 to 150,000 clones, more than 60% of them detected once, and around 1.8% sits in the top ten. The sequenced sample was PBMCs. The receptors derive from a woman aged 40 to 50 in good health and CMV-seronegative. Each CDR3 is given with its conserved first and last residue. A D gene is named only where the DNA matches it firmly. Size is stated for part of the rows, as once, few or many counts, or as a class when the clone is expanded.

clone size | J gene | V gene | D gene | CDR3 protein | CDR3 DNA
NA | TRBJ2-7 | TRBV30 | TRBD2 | CAWSVPSSGSYEQYF | TGTGCCTGGAGTGTCCCTTCTAGCGGGTCCTACGAGCAGTACTTC
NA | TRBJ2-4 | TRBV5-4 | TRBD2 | CASSLGGIAKNIQYF | TGTGCCAGCAGTCTGGGGGGGATCGCCAAAAACATTCAGTACTTC
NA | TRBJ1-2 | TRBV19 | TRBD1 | CASSTGQSYGYTF | TGTGCCAGTAGTACGGGACAGAGCTATGGCTACACCTTC
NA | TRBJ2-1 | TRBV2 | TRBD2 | CATTFLAGGPGGNEQFF | TGTGCCACAACCTTCCTAGCGGGAGGGCCCGGTGGGAATGAGCAGTTCTTC
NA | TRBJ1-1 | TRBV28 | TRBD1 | CASSQQGPGGTEAFF | TGTGCCAGCAGTCAACAGGGTCCAGGGGGCACTGAAGCTTTCTTT
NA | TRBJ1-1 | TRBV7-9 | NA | CASSSSKTGDEAFF | TGTGCCAGCAGCTCTTCTAAGACAGGCGACGAAGCTTTCTTT
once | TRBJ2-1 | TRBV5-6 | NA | CASRRTSYNEQFF | TGTGCCAGCAGGAGGACTTCCTACAATGAGCAGTTCTTC
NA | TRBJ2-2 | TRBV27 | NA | CASREAMGAGELFF | TGTGCCAGCAGGGAAGCAATGGGCGCCGGGGAGCTGTTTTTT
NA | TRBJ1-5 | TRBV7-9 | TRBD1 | CASSLGTGDAQPQHF | TGTGCCAGCAGCTTAGGGACAGGGGACGCTCAGCCCCAGCATTTT
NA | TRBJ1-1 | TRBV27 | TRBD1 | CASRTGGLNTEAFF | TGTGCCAGCAGGACAGGGGGCCTGAACACTGAAGCTTTCTTT
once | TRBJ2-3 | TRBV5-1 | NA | CASSPGLLQSTDTQYF | TGCGCCAGCAGCCCGGGGTTATTACAGAGCACAGATACGCAGTATTTT
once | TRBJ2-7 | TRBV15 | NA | CATSRVRDSYEQYF | TGTGCCACCAGCAGAGTCAGGGACTCCTACGAGCAGTACTTC
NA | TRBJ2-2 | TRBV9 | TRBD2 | CASSVAAGGDTGELFF | TGTGCCAGCAGCGTAGCCGCGGGAGGGGACACCGGGGAGCTGTTTTTT
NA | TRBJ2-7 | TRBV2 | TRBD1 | CASTGQGSSYEQYF | TGTGCCAGCACTGGACAGGGGAGCTCCTACGAGCAGTACTTC
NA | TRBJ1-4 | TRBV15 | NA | CATSSLMRKLFF | TGTGCCACCAGCAGCCTAATGAGGAAACTGTTTTTT
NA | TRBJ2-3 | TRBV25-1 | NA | CASSLSTDTQYF | TGTGCCAGCAGTCTTAGCACAGATACGCAGTATTTT
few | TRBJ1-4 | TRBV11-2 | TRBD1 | CASSTGRQGGVFEKLFF | TGTGCCAGCAGCACCGGCCGACAGGGGGGCGTATTTGAAAAACTGTTTTTT
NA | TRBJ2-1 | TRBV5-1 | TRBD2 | CASSPGLADYNEQFF | TGCGCCAGCAGCCCGGGACTAGCGGACTACAATGAGCAGTTCTTC
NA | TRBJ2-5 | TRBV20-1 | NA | CSAGGEQYF | TGCAGTGCAGGGGGGGAGCAGTACTTC
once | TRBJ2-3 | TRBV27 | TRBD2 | CASSLFSGRGGVDTQYF | TGTGCCAGCAGTTTATTTTCCGGGAGGGGGGGTGTGGATACGCAGTATTTT
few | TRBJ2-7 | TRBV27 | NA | CATSLGPGEQYF | TGTGCCACCTCCTTAGGGCCGGGGGAGCAGTACTTC
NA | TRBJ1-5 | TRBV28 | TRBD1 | CASSLGQGFRQPQHF | TGTGCCAGCAGTTTAGGACAGGGGTTCCGTCAGCCCCAGCATTTT
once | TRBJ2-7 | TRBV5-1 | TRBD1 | CASSFPITGARPYEQYF | TGCGCCAGCAGCTTTCCAATTACAGGGGCTAGACCCTACGAGCAGTACTTC
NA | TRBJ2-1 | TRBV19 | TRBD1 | CASSITSSGQVFF | TGTGCCAGTAGTATAACGTCTTCGGGACAGGTGTTCTTC
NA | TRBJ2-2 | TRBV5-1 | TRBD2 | CASSVRGTSEELFF | TGCGCCAGCAGCGTGAGAGGGACTAGCGAGGAGCTGTTTTTT
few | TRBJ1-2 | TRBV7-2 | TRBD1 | CASSLDRTGGGGYTF | TGTGCCAGCAGCTTAGATAGGACAGGGGGAGGGGGCTACACCTTC
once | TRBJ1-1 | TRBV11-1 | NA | CASSPATGPPGRAFF | TGTGCCAGCAGCCCAGCGACAGGTCCTCCTGGGCGAGCTTTCTTT
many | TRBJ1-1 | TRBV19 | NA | CASSIGSGVLNTEAFF | TGTGCCAGTAGTATAGGGAGCGGAGTTTTGAACACTGAAGCTTTCTTT
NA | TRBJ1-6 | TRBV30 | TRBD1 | CAWSLTGGYSPLHF | TGTGCCTGGAGTCTGACAGGGGGCTATTCACCCCTCCACTTT
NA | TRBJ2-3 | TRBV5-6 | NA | CASSFTGVDTQYF | TGTGCCAGCAGCTTTACGGGTGTAGATACGCAGTATTTT
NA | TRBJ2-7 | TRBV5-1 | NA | CASSLFPGSYEQYF | TGCGCCAGCAGCTTGTTTCCGGGCTCCTACGAGCAGTACTTC
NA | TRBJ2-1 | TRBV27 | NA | CASSFPGFSEQFF | TGTGCCAGCAGTTTTCCGGGTTTCAGTGAGCAGTTCTTC
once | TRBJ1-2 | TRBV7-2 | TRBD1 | CASSAGTGFYGYTF | TGTGCCAGCAGCGCCGGGACAGGCTTCTATGGCTACACCTTC
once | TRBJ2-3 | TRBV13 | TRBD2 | CASSLGLAGGHTDTQYF | TGTGCCAGCAGCTTGGGACTAGCGGGGGGCCACACAGATACGCAGTATTTT
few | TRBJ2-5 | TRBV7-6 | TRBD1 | CASSDVQGEWTQYF | TGTGCCAGCAGCGACGTGCAGGGGGAATGGACCCAGTACTTC
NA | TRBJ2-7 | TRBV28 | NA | CASSSPGAPAYEQYF | TGTGCCAGCAGTTCTCCAGGGGCCCCTGCCTACGAGCAGTACTTC
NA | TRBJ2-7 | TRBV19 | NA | CASSSGLHSYEQYF | TGTGCCAGTAGTTCGGGACTTCACTCCTACGAGCAGTACTTC
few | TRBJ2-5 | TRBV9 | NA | CASSVEFGGRGQETQYF | TGTGCCAGCAGCGTAGAATTTGGCGGCCGTGGTCAAGAGACCCAGTACTTC
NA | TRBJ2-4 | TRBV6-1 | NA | CASTLTGRGNIQYF | TGTGCCAGCACACTGACCGGACGGGGGAACATTCAGTACTTC
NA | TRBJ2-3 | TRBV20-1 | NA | CSPPFTDTQYF | TGCAGTCCCCCGTTCACAGATACGCAGTATTTT
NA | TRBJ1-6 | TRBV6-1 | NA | CASGPPLHF | TGTGCCAGCGGGCCGCCCCTCCACTTT
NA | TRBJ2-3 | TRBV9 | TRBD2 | CASSAGLAELTDTQYF | TGTGCCAGCAGCGCGGGACTAGCGGAGCTCACAGATACGCAGTATTTT
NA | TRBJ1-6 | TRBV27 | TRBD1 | CASSFKGQGDNSPLHF | TGTGCCAGCAGTTTCAAGGGACAGGGCGATAATTCACCCCTCCACTTT
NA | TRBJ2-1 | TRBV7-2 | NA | CASSITGPPPPPYNEQFF | TGTGCCAGCAGCATTACAGGTCCTCCGCCTCCACCCTACAATGAGCAGTTCTTC
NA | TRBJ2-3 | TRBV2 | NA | CASRADTDTQYF | TGTGCCAGCAGGGCCGACACAGATACGCAGTATTTT
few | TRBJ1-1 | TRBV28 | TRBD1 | CASSLGLMKGQGKTEAFF | TGTGCCAGCAGTTTGGGCCTTATGAAGGGACAGGGAAAAACTGAAGCTTTCTTT
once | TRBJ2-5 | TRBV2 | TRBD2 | CASRPRGGGGETQYF | TGTGCCAGCAGACCTCGGGGGGGCGGGGGAGAGACCCAGTACTTC
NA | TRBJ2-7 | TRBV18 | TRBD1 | CASSPTGESYEQYF | TGTGCCAGCTCACCTACAGGGGAATCCTACGAGCAGTACTTC